In its sample, the clone carrying this TCR beta chain was seen a few times. The record originates from a study of T-cell memory formation after mild COVID-19. TCRdb processed the 5' RACE reads anew with MiXCR; each CDR3 protein has one entry. The table lists approximately 480,000 distinct CDR3 sequences, 18% of them singletons. V lost 0 bases to trimming and J lost 9 bases; unmatched junction nucleotides: 12. CDR3 length: 16 residues. The germline V gene has CDR1 SGDLS and CDR2 YYNGEE. The chain uses TRBV9 and TRBJ2-5; 9 nucleotides match TRBD2. The TCR was taken from an adult woman who had mild COVID-19 (a few samples of this study predate the infection). Cell type and time point are not known. Input material: PBMCs or a T cell subset sorted from them (not recorded which). The CDR3 sequence: CASSVERLAGRGAQYF. The CDR3 DNA sequence: TGTGCCAGCAGCGTAGAGCGGCTAGCGGGGCGTGGGGCCCAGTACTTC. The complete variable domain, with remaining parts taken from reference TRBV9 and TRBJ2-5, reads DSGVTQTPKHLITATGQRVTLRCSPRSGDLSVYWYQQSLDQGLQFLIQYYNGEERAKGNILERFSAQQFPDLHSELNLSSLELGDSALYFCASSVERLAGRGAQYFGPGTRLLVL.